The 25 T cell receptor beta chains below were found in one sample sequenced in a study of T cell repertoires in cytomegalovirus infection. MiXCR, run by TCRdb on the reads, gives a single entry per CDR3 protein. The sample holds 100,000 or so distinct CDR3 sequences, around a quarter seen once. The specimen was CD8+ T cells from PBMCs. The receptors shown here come from a human donor in good health (CMV status not recorded). Some clones in this sample may be carry-over from other donors' samples.

The rearrangement joins TRBV5-4 to TRBJ2-5; D not resolved. CDR1 is SGHNT, CDR2 YYREEE, per germline (reference sequence). V lost 0 bases to trimming and J lost 4 bases, with 13 bases between them. The CDR3 is 15 amino acids. Written as DNA, the CDR3 is TGTGCCAGCAGCTTGGGCCACGGTGAAGTAGAGACCCAGTACTTC. Its translation: CASSLGHGEVETQYF.

This clonotype was detected only a few times. V and J are TRBV2 and TRBJ2-5; unclear D gene. Germline V lookup: CDR1 SNHLY, CDR2 FYNNEI. With 7 bases removed from V and 0 bases from J, the gap between germline ends came to 6 bases. This CDR3 has 12 residues. The chain's CDR3 is CASTSDQETQYF. DNA for the CDR3: TGTGCCAGCACAAGCGACCAAGAGACCCAGTACTTC.

This clonotype has only a few counts. The chain has TRBV12-3 or TRBV12-4 and TRBJ2-2; D is unresolved. Trimming removed 1 base from V and 7 bases from J, with 7 bases in between. This CDR3 comprises 13 residues. CDR3 DNA: TGTGCCAGCAGTTTAGTGGCAAGCGGGGAGCTGTTTTTT. Protein: CASSLVASGELFF.

By proportion, this clonotype is large. The rearrangement uses TRBV6-1 and TRBJ1-1; 9 bases fit TRBD1. The CDR3 runs to 14 residues. Looked up from germline, CDR1 is MNHNS and CDR2 is SASEGT. Trimming removed 6 bases from V and 9 bases from J; junction bases left unmatched: 11. The CDR3 is CASSPGQGGSQAFF. The DNA of the CDR3 is TGTGCCAGCAGCCCGGGACAGGGAGGGAGTCAAGCTTTCTTT.

The chain joins TRBV4-3 to TRBJ2-7; 13 nucleotides line up with TRBD2. The V gene's germline CDR1 is LGHNA and CDR2 YSLEER. The CDR3 covers 15 residues. J was trimmed by 3 bases and V by 1 base; bases with no gene match: 0. CDR3 nucleotides: TGCGCCAGCAGCCAAGGACTAGCGGGGGGCTACGAGCAGTACTTC. Protein product: CASSQGLAGGYEQYF.

The chain carries TRBV28 and TRBJ2-1; 12 bases line up with TRBD1. Per the germline V gene, CDR1 is MDHEN and CDR2 is SYDVKM. The CDR3 consists of 17 residues. J lost 7 bases, V lost 6 bases, and 13 bases had no gene match. CDR3 DNA: TGTGCCAGCAGACCGAACTCTGGGACAGGGGGCCGGAATGAGCAGTTCTTC. Residues: CASRPNSGTGGRNEQFF.

This clonotype has ten or more counts. The chain joins TRBV20-1 to TRBJ1-1, with no clear D. CDR1 is DFQATT and CDR2 is SNEGSKA in the germline V gene (reference sequence). The CDR3 totals 13 residues. V lost 3 bases and J 5 bases, leaving 13 bases between the germline ends. CDR3 sequence reads: CSARKDLGTEAFF. The CDR3, as DNA: TGCAGTGCTAGGAAGGATCTGGGGACTGAAGCTTTCTTT.

Only a few counts were recorded for this clonotype. The rearrangement joins TRBV3-1 to TRBJ2-7, with D perhaps matching TRBD2 (5 bases). Per germline, CDR1 LGHDT and CDR2 YNNKEL (reference sequence). This CDR3 spans 15 amino acids. Trimming shortened V by 1 base and J by 0 bases, and 10 bases separated the two germline ends. The CDR3 nucleotides read TGTGCCAGCAGCCAAGTTCCGGGAATCTCCTACGAGCAGTACTTC. Its translation: CASSQVPGISYEQYF.

The chain links TRBV19 to TRBJ2-7; D gene ambiguous. The CDR3 runs 13 residues. Trimming removed 1 base at V and 6 bases at J, with 10 bases between. CDR1 and CDR2 from the germline V gene are LNHDA and SQIVND (reference sequence). The CDR3 here is CASSIAPGGEQYF. The CDR3 DNA reads TGTGCCAGTAGTATAGCCCCGGGCGGCGAGCAGTACTTC.

This chain uses TRBV4-1 with TRBJ2-1; 9 positions agree with TRBD2. Unmatched junction bases numbered 5, after V lost 4 bases and J lost 4 bases. The germline CDR1 and CDR2 sequences are MGHRA and YSYEKL. This CDR3 is built from 15 residues. The CDR3 region is CASSPASGVYNEQFF. CDR3 DNA: TGCGCCAGCAGCCCGGCTAGCGGGGTTTACAATGAGCAGTTCTTC.

This clonotype occurred a few times. The chain carries TRBV6-1 and TRBJ1-5; TRBD1 agrees at 11 bases. V was clipped by 7 bases and J by 5 bases; unmatched bases: 7. CDR1 and CDR2 from the germline V gene are MNHNS and SASEGT. There are 15 residues in the CDR3. The chain's CDR3 is CASKGTGGGHQPQHF. CDR3 coding DNA: TGTGCCAGCAAGGGGACAGGGGGTGGCCATCAGCCCCAGCATTTT.

J is TRBJ1-2 and V is TRBV6-6, with 10 nucleotides matching TRBD1. The CDR3 contains 14 residues. Trimming took 5 bases from V and 7 from J; bases not matched to a gene: 7. Germline V gene data show CDR1 as MNHNY and CDR2 as SVGAGI (reference sequence). The CDR3 DNA reads TGTGCCAGCAGTCGGGACAGGGGAGCGGCTGGCTACACCTTC. It translates to CASSRDRGAAGYTF.

This clonotype has a handful of counts. V gene TRBV28 combines with J gene TRBJ1-1; the D gene is possibly TRBD1 (5 bases). Trimming took off 3 bases at V and 1 base at J, with 12 bases between the two ends. There are 15 residues in the CDR3. In germline, CDR1 is MDHEN, CDR2 SYDVKM. The chain's CDR3 is CASSLQGYSNTEAFF. Here the CDR3 DNA reads TGTGCCAGCAGTTTGCAGGGATATTCGAACACTGAAGCTTTCTTT.

About this clonotype itself: Since no conserved phenylalanine or tryptophan closes the CDR3, a read error is the likely cause. The CDR3 sequence is CSANTGYNEQFI. In DNA form, the CDR3 reads TGCAGTGCAAACACAGGGTACAATGAGCAGTTCATC. The chain links TRBV20-1 to TRBJ2-1; tentative D call: TRBD1 (6 bases). Germline V gene data show CDR1 as DFQATT and CDR2 as SNEGSKA (reference sequence). CDR3 length: 12 amino acids. V was pared by 6 bases and J by 4 bases, with 10 bases between.

This clonotype was counted a few times. This chain joins TRBV27 and TRBJ1-5; D call uncertain. Germline V gene lookup returns CDR1 MNHEY and CDR2 SMNVEV (reference sequence). The CDR3 runs to 15 residues. V shed 0 bases and J shed 4 bases, with 10 bases lying between them. CDR3 sequence reads: CASSLSSSSNQPQHF. DNA of the CDR3: TGTGCCAGCAGTTTATCGTCCAGCAGTAATCAGCCCCAGCATTTT.

CDR3 in DNA: TGCGCCAGCAGCCAATTTAGGGGGCGTGAGACCCAGTACTTC. Protein product: CASSQFRGRETQYF. This chain joins TRBV4-1 and TRBJ2-5; 7 bases line up with TRBD1. This CDR3 has 14 amino acids. Germline V gene lookup returns CDR1 MGHRA and CDR2 YSYEKL. J gave up 5 bases and V 2 bases, and 5 bases lay outside the gene matches.

This clonotype was seen a handful of times. This chain's CDR3 is CASSPQEGPSYEQYF. The CDR3, as DNA: TGTGCCAGCAGCCCTCAGGAGGGTCCCTCCTACGAGCAGTACTTC. The chain couples TRBV7-9 to TRBJ2-7, with D possibly being TRBD2 (6 bases). CDR3 length equals 15 residues. The V end was cut by 5 bases, the J end by 0 bases, with 14 bases between. Germline CDR1 and CDR2: SEHNR and FQNEAQ (reference sequence).

This clonotype was detected a few times. This chain joins TRBV5-1 and TRBJ1-1, with 7 bases that match TRBD1. J gave up 2 bases and V 3 bases, and 7 bases lay outside the gene matches. In germline, CDR1 is SGHRS, CDR2 YFSETQ. The CDR3 consists of 15 residues. The CDR3 spells CASSSRRGGNTEAFF. CDR3 nucleotides: TGCGCCAGCAGCTCGAGGAGAGGGGGCAACACTGAAGCTTTCTTT.

This chain uses TRBV12-3 or TRBV12-4 with TRBJ2-4, with 11 bases matching TRBD1. Unmatched junction bases numbered 8, after V lost 1 base and J lost 15 bases. The CDR3 runs to 14 residues. CDR3 DNA: TGTGCCAGCAGTTTAGGGACAGGGGGCGGTCATCGGTACTTC. This encodes CASSLGTGGGHRYF.

This clonotype was picked up many times. This chain links TRBV7-2 with TRBJ1-2; 10 bases are shared with TRBD1. V was pared by 5 bases and J by 4 bases, with 4 bases of the junction left unmatched. CDR3 length: 14 residues. Germline V gene lookup returns CDR1 SGHTA and CDR2 FQGNSA. CDR3 sequence reads: CASSEDRGIYGYTF. In DNA, the CDR3 is TGTGCCAGCAGCGAGGACAGGGGGATCTATGGCTACACCTTC.

Ten or more counts support this clonotype. The rearrangement uses TRBV6-2 or TRBV6-3 and TRBJ2-4; unclear D gene. Germline-derived CDR1 and CDR2 are MNHEY and SVGEGT. The CDR3 covers 14 residues. V was shortened by 2 bases and J by 8 bases, with 13 bases between the two germline ends. CDR3 in amino acids: CASSYPRTKDIQYF. CDR3 coding DNA: TGTGCCAGCAGTTACCCACGGACGAAGGACATTCAGTACTTC.

The table lists this clonotype with a count of one. The chain links TRBV7-9 to TRBJ1-1, with D unclear. With 5 bases removed from V and 1 base from J, the gap between germline ends came to 11 bases. This CDR3 has 14 amino acids. Germline V gives CDR1 SEHNR, CDR2 FQNEAQ (reference sequence). CDR3 protein: CASSPGGRNTEAFF. CDR3 in DNA: TGTGCCAGCAGCCCCGGTGGAAGGAACACTGAAGCTTTCTTT. The full variable domain, with the rest looked up from reference TRBV7-9 and TRBJ1-1, is DTGVSQNPRHKITKRGQNVTFRCDPISEHNRLYWYRQTLGQGPEFLTYFQNEAQLEKSRLLSDRFSAERPKGSFSTLEIQRTEQGDSAMYLCASSPGGRNTEAFFGQGTRLTVV.

A remark on this clonotype: This may be a read error, as it is one base from a much larger clone. This chain joins TRBV7-6 and TRBJ1-1; no reliable D call. The CDR3 extends over 14 amino acids. Germline CDR1 and CDR2: SGHVS and FNYEAQ. Trimming stripped 5 bases from V and 0 bases from J, with 10 bases between. The CDR3 reads CASSADAMNTEAFF. The DNA for the CDR3 is TGTGCCAGCAGCGCCGATGCCATGAACACTGAAGCTTTCTTT.

This clonotype was recorded many times. The chain is built from TRBV7-9 and TRBJ2-1; no definite D call. The CDR3 covers 14 residues. Germline lookup yields CDR1 SEHNR and CDR2 FQNEAQ (reference sequence). V lost 2 bases and J 5 bases, leaving 10 bases between the germline ends. In DNA form, the CDR3 reads TGTGCCAGCAGCTTAACTACGACCGACAATGAGCAGTTCTTC. It codes for CASSLTTTDNEQFF.

The chain couples TRBV20-1 to TRBJ1-1; possibly TRBD1 for D (5 bases). This CDR3 contains 14 residues. Trimming took off 5 bases at V and 1 base at J, with 14 bases between the two ends. Germline assignment: CDR1 DFQATT and CDR2 SNEGSKA (reference sequence). CDR3 sequence (DNA): TGCAGTGCTCTTCAACAGGATTCGAACACTGAAGCTTTCTTT. Translating it yields CSALQQDSNTEAFF.